The 4 T cell receptor beta chains reported below all come from one sample, sequenced in a study of cytomegalovirus exposure and HLA in healthy donors. With 60 Vbeta and 13 Jbeta primers, the PCR was carried out. Profiled with immunoSEQ multiplex PCR; TCRdb holds only in-frame clones, not every one. The profile covers roughly 120,000 clones, with approximately 15% appearing a single time and 1.9% taken by the ten largest. The sample taken for sequencing was PBMCs. The receptor set was obtained from a woman between 18 and 30 years old in good health and CMV-seronegative.

This clone was observed at least ten times. V usage is TRBV7-9 and J usage is TRBJ2-3; 8 nucleotides align to TRBD1. V was clipped by 5 bases and J by 0 bases; unmatched bases: 4. CDR1 and CDR2 (germline): SEHNR, FQNEAQ (reference sequence). CDR3 length: 15 amino acids. The CDR3 protein is CASSNRDRSTDTQYF. CDR3 nucleotides: TGTGCCAGCAGCAACCGGGACAGGAGCACAGATACGCAGTATTTT.

This clone has a handful of counts. J is TRBJ2-1 and V is TRBV30; 10 bases align to TRBD2. This CDR3 contains 14 residues. Germline V gene data show CDR1 as GTSNPN and CDR2 as SVGIG (reference sequence). V lost 3 bases to trimming and J lost 4 bases; unmatched junction nucleotides: 3. The CDR3 reads CAWSYSGGYNEQFF. Written as DNA, the CDR3 is TGTGCCTGGAGCTATAGCGGGGGGTACAATGAGCAGTTCTTC.

This chain links TRBV6-1 with TRBJ2-3; TRBD2 aligns across 11 bases. Per the germline V gene, CDR1 is MNHNS and CDR2 is SASEGT. There are 16 residues in the CDR3. V lost 3 bases to trimming and J lost 3 bases; unmatched junction nucleotides: 5. For the CDR3, the DNA is TGTGCCAGCAGTGACTTTAGCGGGGGGGTGACAGATACGCAGTATTTT. Translating it yields CASSDFSGGVTDTQYF.

This clone was seen a handful of times. CDR3 coding DNA: TGTGCCAGCAGCACCGACCTGACTGGGAACACTGAAGCTTTCTTT. Translated, it gives CASSTDLTGNTEAFF. The chain has TRBV7-8 and TRBJ1-1; no definite D call. With 5 bases removed from V and 1 base from J, the gap between germline ends came to 14 bases. This CDR3 region has 15 residues. Germline V gene sequence: CDR1 SGHVS, CDR2 FQNEAQ. Looking up the rest from reference TRBV7-8 and TRBJ1-1 gives the full variable domain: GAGVSQSPRYKVAKRGQDVALRCDPISGHVSLFWYQQALGQGPEFLTYFQNEAQLDKSGLPSDRFFAERPEGSVSTLKIQRTQQEDSAVYLCASSTDLTGNTEAFFGQGTRLTVV.